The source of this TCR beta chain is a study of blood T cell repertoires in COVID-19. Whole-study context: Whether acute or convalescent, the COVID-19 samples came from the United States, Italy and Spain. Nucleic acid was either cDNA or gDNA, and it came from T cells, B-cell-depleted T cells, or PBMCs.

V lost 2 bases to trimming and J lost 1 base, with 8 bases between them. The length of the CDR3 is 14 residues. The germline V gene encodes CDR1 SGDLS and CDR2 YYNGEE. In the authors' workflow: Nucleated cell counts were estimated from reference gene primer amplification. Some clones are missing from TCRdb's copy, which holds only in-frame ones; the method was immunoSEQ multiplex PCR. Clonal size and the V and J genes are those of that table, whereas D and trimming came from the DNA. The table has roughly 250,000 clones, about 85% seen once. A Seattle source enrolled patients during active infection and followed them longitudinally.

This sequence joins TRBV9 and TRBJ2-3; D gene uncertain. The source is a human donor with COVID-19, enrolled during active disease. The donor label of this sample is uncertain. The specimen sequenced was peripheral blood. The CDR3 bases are TGTGCCAGCAGCGTCATCCAGGGCACAGATACGCAGTATTTT. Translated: CASSVIQGTDTQYF.